A single sample gave rise to the 20 T cell receptor beta chains below, sequenced in a study of T-cell memory formation after mild COVID-19. TCRdb fed the 5' RACE reads into MiXCR, producing one record per CDR3 protein. The sample lists about 130,000 distinct CDR3 sequences, 5% to 6.5% occurring once. The sample comprised PBMCs or a T cell subset sorted from them (not recorded which). These receptors were collected from an adult woman who had mild COVID-19 (a few samples of this study predate the infection). Cell type and time point are not known.

This clonotype was counted ten times or more. The chain is built from TRBV7-9 and TRBJ1-2; D is ambiguous. Trimming shortened V by 6 bases and J by 0 bases, and 11 bases separated the two germline ends. CDR1 and CDR2 from the germline V gene are SEHNR and FQNEAQ (reference sequence). The CDR3 spans 14 residues. The CDR3 DNA sequence: TGTGCCAGCAGTAAGGACGGAACTAACTATGGCTACACCTTC. This encodes CASSKDGTNYGYTF.

This clonotype has a handful of counts. V and J are TRBV7-3 and TRBJ2-2, with 8 nucleotides matching TRBD2. CDR1 and CDR2 from the germline V gene are SGHTA and FQGTGA. The CDR3 runs to 15 residues. Trimming at V came to 2 bases and at J to 3 bases, leaving 2 bases not matched to a gene. CDR3 DNA sequence: TGTGCCAGCAGCTTAGTGGGACTAGACACCGGGGAGCTGTTTTTT. This encodes CASSLVGLDTGELFF.

Ten or more counts support this clonotype. The V and J genes are TRBV5-1 and TRBJ2-3; no clear D gene. Looked up from germline, CDR1 is SGHRS and CDR2 is YFSETQ. This CDR3 region has 16 residues. V was pared by 4 bases and J by 2 bases, with 17 bases between. The CDR3 spells CASSRRPLDSTDTQYF. DNA of the CDR3: TGCGCCAGCAGCCGACGACCCCTAGACTCCACAGATACGCAGTATTTT. Full variable domain (missing parts from reference TRBV5-1 and TRBJ2-3): KAGVTQTPRYLIKTRGQQVTLSCSPISGHRSVSWYQQTPGQGLQFLFEYFSETQRNKGNFPGRFSGRQFSNSRSEMNVSTLELGDSALYLCASSRRPLDSTDTQYFGPGTRLTVL.

The chain uses TRBV5-1 and TRBJ2-7; 7 nucleotides align to TRBD1. The junction had 5 bases not matched to a gene; V was cut back by 1 base and J by 1 base. The CDR3 runs to 15 residues. Germline V lookup: CDR1 SGHRS, CDR2 YFSETQ. The CDR3 loop is CASSLTGDGSYEQYF. The CDR3 nucleotides are TGCGCCAGCAGCTTGACAGGGGACGGGTCCTACGAGCAGTACTTC.

This clonotype was detected only a few times. The chain recombines TRBV9 with TRBJ2-1; 10 positions match TRBD2. V lost 1 base and J lost 9; bases outside the gene matches: 4. Germline CDR1 SGDLS, CDR2 YYNGEE. The length of the CDR3 is 14 residues. The CDR3 nucleotides read TGTGCCAGCAGCGTACTACTAGCGGGGAGTGAGCAGTTCTTC. Translation: CASSVLLAGSEQFF.

This clonotype was seen more than once but under ten times. V gene TRBV4-2 combines with J gene TRBJ2-1, with D uncertain. CDR3 length: 13 amino acids. The V gene lost 0 bases and the J gene lost 7 bases, with 7 bases spanning the gap. Germline V lookup: CDR1 LGHNA, CDR2 YNFKEQ. The CDR3 is CASSQDHLNEQFF. In DNA form, the CDR3 reads TGTGCCAGCAGCCAAGACCACTTAAATGAGCAGTTCTTC.

This clonotype appeared many times. CDR3 in amino acids: CASSAPGVNTEAFF. Written as DNA, the CDR3 is TGTGCCAGCAGTGCCCCAGGGGTGAACACTGAAGCTTTCTTT. The gene calls are TRBV6-5 and TRBJ1-1; tentative D call: TRBD1 (6 bases). Germline assignment: CDR1 MNHEY and CDR2 SVGAGI. This CDR3 has 14 residues. The V and J ends lost 5 bases and 0 bases respectively, with 10 bases between them.

V gene TRBV5-1 combines with J gene TRBJ1-1; D ambiguous. Trimming stripped 0 bases from V and 2 bases from J, with 8 bases between. Germline loops: CDR1 SGHRS, CDR2 YFSETQ. There are 14 residues in the CDR3. The CDR3 DNA follows: TGCGCCAGCAGCTTGGAGGTAGACAACACTGAAGCTTTCTTT. This codes for CASSLEVDNTEAFF. The whole variable domain, remainder taken from reference TRBV5-1 and TRBJ1-1, is KAGVTQTPRYLIKTRGQQVTLSCSPISGHRSVSWYQQTPGQGLQFLFEYFSETQRNKGNFPGRFSGRQFSNSRSEMNVSTLELGDSALYLCASSLEVDNTEAFFGQGTRLTVV.

CDR3 region: CASSPAGPFVYNEQFF. CDR3 nucleotide sequence: TGTGCCAGCTCCCCAGCGGGACCATTTGTCTACAATGAGCAGTTCTTC. J is TRBJ2-1 and V is TRBV18; 7 bases are a match to TRBD2. This CDR3 is 16 amino acids long. The junction had 11 bases not matched to a gene; V was cut back by 6 bases and J by 3 bases. CDR1 KGHSH and CDR2 LQKENI come from the germline V gene.

V and J are TRBV6-5 and TRBJ1-1, with D possibly being TRBD1 (5 bases). Trimming shortened V by 4 bases and J by 1 base, and 10 bases separated the two germline ends. CDR1 MNHEY and CDR2 SVGAGI come from the germline V gene. The CDR3 loop spans 14 amino acids. The chain's CDR3 is CASSLGVANTEAFF. In DNA form, the CDR3 reads TGTGCCAGCAGTTTGGGGGTAGCGAACACTGAAGCTTTCTTT.

This clonotype was seen a handful of times. This chain joins TRBV2 and TRBJ2-7; the D is unclear. The V end was cut by 6 bases, the J end by 3 bases, with 12 bases between. The CDR3 spans 13 residues. Germline CDR1 SNHLY, CDR2 FYNNEI. The CDR3 bases are TGTGCCAGCAGAATTCAGAGCTACTACGAGCAGTACTTC. The encoded protein is CASRIQSYYEQYF.

This clonotype was seen many times. V is TRBV5-1 and J is TRBJ1-3; 7 nucleotides align to TRBD1. Germline trimming cut 4 bases from V and 4 bases from J; bases unmatched to any gene: 8. From germline, CDR1 is SGHRS and CDR2 YFSETQ. The CDR3 spans 15 residues. This chain's CDR3 is CASSRTGLQGNTIYF. The CDR3 DNA is TGCGCCAGCAGCAGGACAGGTCTGCAAGGAAACACCATATATTTT.

This clonotype occurred many times. This chain joins TRBV25-1 and TRBJ2-1; 11 bases fit TRBD1. V lost 5 bases to trimming and J lost 6 bases; unmatched junction nucleotides: 6. Per germline, CDR1 MGHDK and CDR2 SYGVNS. The CDR3 has 15 residues. Here the CDR3 DNA reads TGTGCCAGCAGTCTTGCCGGGACAGGGGGCAATGAGCAGTTCTTC. Translating gives CASSLAGTGGNEQFF.

There are many counts of this clonotype. The rearrangement joins TRBV29-1 to TRBJ1-2; TRBD1 aligns across 9 bases. Losses at the gene ends were 7 bases for V and 5 bases for J; bases not matched to a gene: 8. CDR3 length: 13 residues. Per germline, CDR1 SQVTM and CDR2 ANQGSEA. The CDR3 DNA follows: TGCAGCGCTAGGACAGGGGTTGGGTATGGCTACACCTTC. Translated: CSARTGVGYGYTF. The entire variable domain, with the rest obtained from reference TRBV29-1 and TRBJ1-2, is as follows: SAVISQKPSRDICQRGTSLTIQCQVDSQVTMMFWYRQQPGQSLTLIATANQGSEATYESGFVIDKFPISRPNLTFSTLTVSNMSPEDSSIYLCSARTGVGYGYTFGSGTRLTVV.

The V and J genes are TRBV20-1 and TRBJ1-2; unclear D gene. The CDR3 has 14 residues. CDR1 and CDR2 from the germline V gene are DFQATT and SNEGSKA (reference sequence). The V end was cut by 1 base, the J end by 3 bases, with 12 bases between. The CDR3 sequence is CSARAYNSDYGYTF. As DNA, the CDR3 is TGCAGTGCTAGAGCGTATAACAGTGACTATGGCTACACCTTC.

The chain recombines TRBV7-2 with TRBJ2-7; D is possibly TRBD1 (6 bases). Trimming removed 0 bases from V and 2 bases from J, with 14 bases in between. Germline CDR1 reads SGHTA; CDR2 reads FQGNSA. CDR3 length equals 16 residues. The CDR3 loop is CASSLAGDTRTYEQYF. As DNA, the CDR3 is TGTGCCAGCAGCTTAGCGGGGGACACTCGAACCTACGAGCAGTACTTC.

This clonotype appeared a few times. The rearrangement uses TRBV20-1 and TRBJ2-3; unclear D gene. Germline V CDR1 and CDR2: DFQATT, SNEGSKA (reference sequence). V was pared by 6 bases and J by 0 bases, with 13 bases between. The CDR3 runs 14 residues. CDR3 amino acids: CSAPNPTSTDTQYF. CDR3 DNA: TGCAGTGCGCCGAACCCGACTAGCACAGATACGCAGTATTTT.

This clonotype was seen a handful of times. This chain uses TRBV20-1 with TRBJ1-5, with D hard to call. Deletions cut 6 bases from V and 3 bases from J, with 12 bases between. CDR1 and CDR2 (germline): DFQATT, SNEGSKA (reference sequence). The CDR3 is 13 residues long. CDR3 sequence (DNA): TGCAGTGCACTAGGCGCACTCAATCAGCCCCAGCATTTT. Translating gives CSALGALNQPQHF.

The rearrangement links TRBV20-1 to TRBJ2-1; 9 bases are shared with TRBD2. The CDR3 length is 14 residues. Germline CDR1 and CDR2: DFQATT and SNEGSKA (reference sequence). V trimming: 6 bases; J trimming: 9 bases; junction bases outside the gene matches: 12. In DNA form, the CDR3 reads TGCAGTGCCCTCTATGGCGGGAGGGCGGTTGAGCAGTTCTTC. Translation gives CSALYGGRAVEQFF.

This clonotype was recorded at least ten times. The chain recombines TRBV12-3 or TRBV12-4 with TRBJ2-1; D gene unclear. V lost 6 bases and J 10 bases, leaving 13 bases between the germline ends. The CDR3 contains 12 residues. In DNA, the CDR3 is TGTGCCAGCAGCCTCGGTGGTGGGGAGCAGTTCTTC. It specifies CASSLGGGEQFF.